This T cell receptor delta chain originates from a study of gamma-delta chains in newborns, infants, children. Study-level background: Innate gammadelta T cells reportedly expand polyclonally right after birth, driven by microbial exposure, per the title.

V lost 0 bases, J lost 1 base, and 11 bases stayed unmatched. Looked up from germline, CDR1 is GEAIGNYY and CDR2 is EKD. CDR3 length equals 19 residues. TCRdb reapplied CATT to the reads. The sample includes fewer than 13,000 delta-chain clones, approximately 8.3% seen only once; the top ten take roughly 8.3%. This receptor was identified in a child who was a newborn, infant or young child, either healthy, febrile or measles-vaccinated (not recorded which). The chain links TRDV2 to TRDJ1; TRDD3 matches 12 bases. Sequenced material: blood. The DNA for the CDR3 is TGTGCCTGTGACACCGTAGCTACACTGGGGGATACCCCCACCGATAAACTCATCTTT. Residues: CACDTVATLGDTPTDKLIF.